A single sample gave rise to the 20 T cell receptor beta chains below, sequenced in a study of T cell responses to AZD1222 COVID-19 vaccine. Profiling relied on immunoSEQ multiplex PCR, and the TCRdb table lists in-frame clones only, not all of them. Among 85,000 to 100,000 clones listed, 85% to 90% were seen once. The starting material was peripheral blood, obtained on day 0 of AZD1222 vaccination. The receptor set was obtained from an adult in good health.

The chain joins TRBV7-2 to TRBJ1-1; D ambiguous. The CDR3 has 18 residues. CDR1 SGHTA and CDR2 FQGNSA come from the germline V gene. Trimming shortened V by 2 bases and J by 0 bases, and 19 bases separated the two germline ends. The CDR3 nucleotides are TGTGCCAGCAGCTTATGGGGTACTGGATTTAGGCTGAACACTGAAGCTTTCTTT. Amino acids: CASSLWGTGFRLNTEAFF.

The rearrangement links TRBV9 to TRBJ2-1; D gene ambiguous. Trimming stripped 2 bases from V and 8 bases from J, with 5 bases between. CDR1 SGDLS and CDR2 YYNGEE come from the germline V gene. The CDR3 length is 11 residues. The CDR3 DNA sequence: TGTGCCAGCAGCGTGGGTGATGAGCAGTTCTTC. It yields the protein CASSVGDEQFF.

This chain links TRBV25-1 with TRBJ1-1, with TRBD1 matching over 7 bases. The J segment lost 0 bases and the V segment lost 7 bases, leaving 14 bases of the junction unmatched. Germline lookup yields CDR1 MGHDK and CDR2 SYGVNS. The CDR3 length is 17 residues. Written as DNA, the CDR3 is TGTGCCAGCATTAGGACAGGTGGGTCCCCTTTGAACACTGAAGCTTTCTTT. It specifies CASIRTGGSPLNTEAFF.

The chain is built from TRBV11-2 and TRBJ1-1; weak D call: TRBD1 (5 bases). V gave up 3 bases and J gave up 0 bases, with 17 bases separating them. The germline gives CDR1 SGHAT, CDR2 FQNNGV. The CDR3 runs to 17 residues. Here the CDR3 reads CASSFNFRQPVNTEAFF. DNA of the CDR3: TGTGCCAGCAGCTTCAACTTTAGACAGCCCGTGAACACTGAAGCTTTCTTT.

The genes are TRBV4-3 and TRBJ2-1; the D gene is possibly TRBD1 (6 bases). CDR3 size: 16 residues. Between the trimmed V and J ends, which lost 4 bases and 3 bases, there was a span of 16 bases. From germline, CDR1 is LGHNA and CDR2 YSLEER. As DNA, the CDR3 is TGCGCCAGCAGCCCCGCTGGACAGACTTTCTACAATGAGCAGTTCTTC. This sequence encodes CASSPAGQTFYNEQFF.

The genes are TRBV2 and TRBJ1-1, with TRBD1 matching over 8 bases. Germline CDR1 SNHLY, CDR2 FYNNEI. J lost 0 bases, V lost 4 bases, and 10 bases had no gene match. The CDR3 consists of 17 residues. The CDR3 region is CASSGSRGRTMNTEAFF. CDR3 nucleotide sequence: TGTGCCAGCAGTGGGTCCAGGGGGCGAACTATGAACACTGAAGCTTTCTTT.

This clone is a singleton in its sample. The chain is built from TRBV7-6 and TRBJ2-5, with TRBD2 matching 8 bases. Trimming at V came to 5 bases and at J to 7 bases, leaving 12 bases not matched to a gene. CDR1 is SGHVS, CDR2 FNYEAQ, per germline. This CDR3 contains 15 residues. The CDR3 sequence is CASSPSGRGVGTQYF. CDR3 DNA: TGTGCCAGCAGCCCCAGCGGGCGGGGGGTTGGGACCCAGTACTTC.

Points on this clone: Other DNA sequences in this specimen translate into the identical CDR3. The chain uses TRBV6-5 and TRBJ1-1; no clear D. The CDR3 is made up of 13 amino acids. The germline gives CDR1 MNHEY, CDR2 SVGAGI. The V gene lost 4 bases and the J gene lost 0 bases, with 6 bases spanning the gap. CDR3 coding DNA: TGTGCCAGCAGTTCCACACTGAACACTGAAGCTTTCTTT. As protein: CASSSTLNTEAFF.

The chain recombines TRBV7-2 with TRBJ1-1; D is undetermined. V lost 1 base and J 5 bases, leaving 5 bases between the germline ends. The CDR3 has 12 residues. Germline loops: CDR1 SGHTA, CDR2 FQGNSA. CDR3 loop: CASSLVTTEAFF. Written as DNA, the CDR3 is TGTGCCAGCAGCTTAGTTACGACTGAAGCTTTCTTT.

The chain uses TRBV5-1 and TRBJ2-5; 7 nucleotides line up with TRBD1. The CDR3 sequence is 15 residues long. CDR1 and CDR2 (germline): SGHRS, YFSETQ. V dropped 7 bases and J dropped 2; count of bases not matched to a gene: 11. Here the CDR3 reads CASRLTGTDQETQYF. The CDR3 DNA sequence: TGCGCCAGCCGCCTTACTGGGACAGATCAAGAGACCCAGTACTTC.

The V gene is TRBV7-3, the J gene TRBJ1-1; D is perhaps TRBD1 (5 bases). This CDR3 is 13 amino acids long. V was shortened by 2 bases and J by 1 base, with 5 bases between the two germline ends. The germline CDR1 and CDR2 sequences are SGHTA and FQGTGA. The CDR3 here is CASSLQGNTEAFF. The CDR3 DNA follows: TGTGCCAGCAGCTTACAGGGGAACACTGAAGCTTTCTTT.

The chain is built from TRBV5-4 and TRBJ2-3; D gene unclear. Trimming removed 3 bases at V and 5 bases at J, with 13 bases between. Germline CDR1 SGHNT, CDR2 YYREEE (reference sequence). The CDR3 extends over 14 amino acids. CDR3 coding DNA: TGTGCCAGCAGCTGGAAAGTATTTGGAGATACGCAGTATTTT. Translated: CASSWKVFGDTQYF.

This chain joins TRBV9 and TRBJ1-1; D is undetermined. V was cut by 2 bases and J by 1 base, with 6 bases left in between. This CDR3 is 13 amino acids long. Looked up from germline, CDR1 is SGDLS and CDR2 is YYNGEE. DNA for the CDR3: TGTGCCAGCAGCGTTACGGGGAACACTGAAGCTTTCTTT. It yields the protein CASSVTGNTEAFF. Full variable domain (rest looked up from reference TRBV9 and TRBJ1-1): DSGVTQTPKHLITATGQRVTLRCSPRSGDLSVYWYQQSLDQGLQFLIQYYNGEERAKGNILERFSAQQFPDLHSELNLSSLELGDSALYFCASSVTGNTEAFFGQGTRLTVV.

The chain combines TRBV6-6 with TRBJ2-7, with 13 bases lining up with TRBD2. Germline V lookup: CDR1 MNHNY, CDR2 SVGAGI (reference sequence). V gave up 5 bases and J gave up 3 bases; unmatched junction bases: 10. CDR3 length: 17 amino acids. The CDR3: CASSPQTSGGMNYEQYF. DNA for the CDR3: TGTGCCAGCAGTCCACAGACTAGCGGGGGGATGAACTACGAGCAGTACTTC.

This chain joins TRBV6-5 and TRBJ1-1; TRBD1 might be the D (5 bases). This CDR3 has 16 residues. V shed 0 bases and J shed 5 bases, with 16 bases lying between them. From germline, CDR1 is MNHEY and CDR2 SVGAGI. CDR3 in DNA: TGTGCCAGCAGTTACTCGACGGTCAGGGCGCATACTGAAGCTTTCTTT. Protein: CASSYSTVRAHTEAFF.

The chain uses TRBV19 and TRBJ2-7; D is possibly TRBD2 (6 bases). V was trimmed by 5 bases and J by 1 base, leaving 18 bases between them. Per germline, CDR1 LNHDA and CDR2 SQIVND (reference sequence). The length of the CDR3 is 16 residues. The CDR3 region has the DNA TGTGCCAGTAGTTCTCAGAGGACTACTCGGTCCTACGAGCAGTACTTC. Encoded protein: CASSSQRTTRSYEQYF.

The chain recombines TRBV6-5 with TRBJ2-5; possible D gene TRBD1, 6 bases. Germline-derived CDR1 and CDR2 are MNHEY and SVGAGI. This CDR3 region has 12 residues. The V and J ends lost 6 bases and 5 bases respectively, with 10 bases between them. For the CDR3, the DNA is TGTGCCAGCAGCACAGGGTGGGAGACCCAGTACTTC. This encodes CASSTGWETQYF.

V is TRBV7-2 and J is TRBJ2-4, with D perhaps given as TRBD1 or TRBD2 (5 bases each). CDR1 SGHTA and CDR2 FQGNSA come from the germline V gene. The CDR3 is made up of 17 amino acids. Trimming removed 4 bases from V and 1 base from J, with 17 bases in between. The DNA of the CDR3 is TGTGCCAGCAGCTCCCGTGGGGGTCGTCAGGCCAAAAACATTCAGTACTTC. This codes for CASSSRGGRQAKNIQYF.

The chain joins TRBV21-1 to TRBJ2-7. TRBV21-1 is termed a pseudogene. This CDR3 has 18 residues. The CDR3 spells CASSGLDTLTTQRYEQYF. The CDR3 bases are TGTGCCAGCAGCGGACTGGACACGCTAACCACCCAAAGGTACGAGCAGTACTTC.

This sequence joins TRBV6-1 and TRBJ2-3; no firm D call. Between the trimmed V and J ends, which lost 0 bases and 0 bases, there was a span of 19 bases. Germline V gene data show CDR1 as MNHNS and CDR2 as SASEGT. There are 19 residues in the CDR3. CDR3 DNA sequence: TGTGCCAGCAGTGAAGCGGGCAGATACCTCCCCCTCAGCACAGATACGCAGTATTTT. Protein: CASSEAGRYLPLSTDTQYF.